This TCR beta chain was found in a study of blood T cell repertoires in COVID-19 (dated by TCRdb to 2018 to 2020). In the study overall: Collaborator samples came from the United States, Italy and Spain and covered acute and convalescent phases of COVID-19. Where available, HLA class I and class II types were obtained from metadata supplied by the sample provider rather than from assay-based typing. The repertoires were released in a freely available public database intended as a resource for research on the immune response to SARS-CoV-2. Subjects who had been exposed to COVID-19, were actively infected with it, or had recovered from it provided the deeply sampled blood TCRbeta repertoires that made up the dataset. The material from the prospective study consisted of cDNA or gDNA derived from T cells, B-cell-depleted T cells, or PBMCs. The sample metadata nearly always contained a de-identified subject ID, COVID-19 status, age in years and sex. The samples were drawn from two sources: the first 160 participants of the ongoing ImmuneRACE study, and 1,200 or so subjects contributed by 6 global collaborators. What the authors observed across the whole study: The quantity of clinical and demographic metadata differed by source and by participant and was supplied without curation.

Notes on this clone: Its binding antigen is unknown. Nothing much larger sits one base from this clone, and base qualities are not available. The sample has other DNA sequences that encode this CDR3 too.

The immunoSEQ Assay, a bias-controlled multiplex PCR, was used to amplify TCRbeta CDR3 regions from genomic DNA. The paper's data handling went like this. Within the assay, amplification of reference gene primers was used to estimate how many nucleated cells each sample contained. Sequence reads were collapsed and filtered to measure the absolute abundance of every unique TCRbeta CDR3 rearrangement. For each sample, productive Simpson clonality was calculated as the square root of Simpson's diversity index across productive rearrangements. TCRdb mirrors the immuneACCESS table, restricted to in-frame sequences. Some clones are absent from its copies; in checked studies, under half trace to an unresolved V gene, and the reason for the others is unknown. That table gives V, J and clone size, and the DNA gave D and trimming. The sample table lists a few hundred thousand clones, around four fifths of them with a count of one. Together, the top ten hold 1.2% of the sample.

The collaborating institutions used their own protocols to collect whole blood in K2EDTA tubes. Collaborator samples were shipped for TCRbeta analysis as frozen whole blood, isolated PBMCs, or DNA extracted from either sample type. The V and J ends are trimmed by 0 bases and 3 bases, leaving 9 bases between them. Counted from cysteine to phenylalanine, this CDR3 has 15 amino acids. Solely the CDR3 DNA is kept, with 45 bases framed from the first base. The CDR1 and CDR2 encoded by the germline V gene are SGHRS and YFSETQ. Sequencing was carried out using peripheral blood. This receptor was identified in a woman in her forties or fifties with acute or convalescent COVID-19. This sequence uses TRBV5-1 and TRBJ2-2; TRBD2 might be the D gene, on 5 matching bases. The DNA reads as follows: TGCGCCAGCAGCTTGGCAGGAGGAGACACCGGGGAGCTGTTTTTT. Its translation reads: CASSLAGGDTGELFF.